This entry lists 25 T cell receptor beta chains sequenced from one sample in a study of regulatory T cells in long-lasting Graves disease. The time point: newly diagnosed GD, antithyroid drugs for less than 3 months. After RNA was extracted from PBMCs, the TCR library was made from it. Investigators prepared the TCR beta libraries by applying iRepertoire HTBI primers and Arm-PCR of CDR3 regions. Via MiXCR, TCRdb re-called the multiplex PCR reads, giving one row per CDR3 protein. Of 250,000 to 400,000 distinct CDR3 sequences listed, 15% to 20% were seen once; the top ten hold less than 40%. This specimen was peripheral blood mononuclear cells (PBMCs), taken at new diagnosis, from a patient treated with antithyroid drugs. The origin of the receptors is a female donor with Graves disease.

V usage is TRBV9 and J usage is TRBJ2-3, with 7 bases that match TRBD1. Germline lookup yields CDR1 SGDLS and CDR2 YYNGEE. The CDR3 extends over 15 amino acids. Trimming at V came to 4 bases and at J to 4 bases, leaving 9 bases not matched to a gene. The CDR3 DNA reads as TGTGCCAGCAGCCCTCGACAGGGTTCGGCAGATACGCAGTATTTT. Amino acid sequence: CASSPRQGSADTQYF.

This clonotype was seen many times. The genes are TRBV6-5 and TRBJ2-3; D perhaps matches TRBD2 (5 bases). Looked up from germline, CDR1 is MNHEY and CDR2 is SVGAGI. The CDR3 consists of 14 residues. The germline V and J ends were trimmed by 2 bases and 6 bases, with 12 bases remaining between them. In nucleotides, the CDR3 is TGTGCCAGCAGTTACCGGGGAAGGGATGATACGCAGTATTTT. As protein: CASSYRGRDDTQYF.

This clonotype has at least ten counts. The J gene is TRBJ2-3, the V gene TRBV18; D perhaps matches TRBD2 (5 bases). The V gene's germline CDR1 is KGHSH and CDR2 LQKENI. The CDR3 covers 13 residues. V was cut by 2 bases and J by 6 bases, with 9 bases left in between. The CDR3 DNA is TGTGCCAGCTCACCAATGAGGGAGGATACGCAGTATTTT. Its protein product is CASSPMREDTQYF.

This clonotype occurred a few times. The chain recombines TRBV20-1 with TRBJ1-1; D ambiguous. V lost 3 bases, J lost 3 bases, and 5 bases lay in between. The CDR3 runs 11 residues. CDR1 and CDR2 from the germline V gene are DFQATT and SNEGSKA (reference sequence). CDR3 sequence (DNA): TGCAGTGCTAGCGAGTACACTGAAGCTTTCTTT. Residues: CSASEYTEAFF.

This clonotype was found many times. This chain links TRBV11-2 with TRBJ2-7, with 11 bases matching TRBD2. Losses at the gene ends were 5 bases for V and 4 bases for J; bases not matched to a gene: 7. Germline CDR1 is SGHAT and CDR2 is FQNNGV. This CDR3 spans 15 amino acids. The DNA for the CDR3 is TGTGCCAGCAGCCAAACTAGCGGGAGTTTATACGAGCAGTACTTC. It codes for CASSQTSGSLYEQYF.

This clonotype has ten or more counts. The V gene is TRBV12-3 or TRBV12-4, the J gene TRBJ2-6; D unresolved. Trimming pared 2 bases from V and 2 bases from J, leaving 10 bases between. There are 16 residues in the CDR3. Here the CDR3 reads CASSLQGPPGANVLTF. The CDR3 nucleotides read TGTGCCAGCAGTTTACAAGGGCCCCCTGGGGCCAACGTCCTGACTTTC.

V is TRBV20-1 and J is TRBJ2-7, with 11 bases identical to TRBD2. With V trimmed by 8 bases and J by 9 bases, 12 bases remained unmatched. In germline, CDR1 is DFQATT, CDR2 SNEGSKA (reference sequence). This CDR3 has 13 residues. The CDR3 bases are TGCAGTACACCGGGACTAGCGGCCAACGGGCAGTACTTC. Translating it yields CSTPGLAANGQYF.

This clonotype was detected many times. The V and J genes are TRBV2 and TRBJ2-7; maybe TRBD1 (6 bases). The CDR3 extends over 12 amino acids. The V and J ends lost 6 bases and 6 bases respectively, with 12 bases between them. Germline CDR1 and CDR2: SNHLY and FYNNEI. The CDR3 DNA follows: TGTGCCAGCAGATTCACAGGGCGCGAGCAGTACTTC. Its protein is CASRFTGREQYF.

The chain combines TRBV19 with TRBJ1-2; D uncertain. Looked up from germline, CDR1 is LNHDA and CDR2 is SQIVND (reference sequence). This CDR3 is 13 amino acids long. Trimming stripped 3 bases from V and 8 bases from J, with 13 bases between. The CDR3 here is CASSMSPLDGYTF. The CDR3 DNA follows: TGTGCCAGTAGTATGTCCCCCCTCGACGGCTACACCTTC. Supplemented by reference TRBV19 and TRBJ1-2, the full variable domain reads DGGITQSPKYLFRKEGQNVTLSCEQNLNHDAMYWYRQDPGQGLRLIYYSQIVNDFQKGDIAEGYSVSREKKESFPLTVTSAQKNPTAFYLCASSMSPLDGYTFGSGTRLTVV.

This clonotype was seen repeatedly, ten times or more. The chain combines TRBV18 with TRBJ2-4; 8 nucleotides match TRBD2. The length of the CDR3 is 14 residues. The V gene's germline CDR1 is KGHSH and CDR2 LQKENI. The V segment lost 1 base and the J segment 8 bases; nucleotides outside the gene matches: 4. The CDR3 reads CASSPRTSGDIQYF. The CDR3 DNA follows: TGTGCCAGCTCACCACGCACTAGCGGAGACATTCAGTACTTC.

This clonotype occurred many times. The chain carries TRBV7-9 and TRBJ1-6, with D possibly matching TRBD1 (5 bases). From germline, CDR1 is SEHNR and CDR2 FQNEAQ (reference sequence). The CDR3 sequence is 17 residues long. Between the trimmed V and J ends, which lost 5 bases and 0 bases, there was a span of 14 bases. As DNA, the CDR3 is TGTGCCAGCAGCAACCGACAGACTAGCTCCTATAATTCACCCCTCCACTTT. Protein: CASSNRQTSSYNSPLHF.

This clonotype was recorded at least ten times. The CDR3 protein is CASELMNTEAFF. CDR3 bases: TGTGCCAGCGAACTGATGAACACTGAAGCTTTCTTT. V usage is TRBV6-1 and J usage is TRBJ1-1; D remains unclear. The CDR3 has 12 residues. V was trimmed by 8 bases and J by 0 bases, leaving 7 bases between them. Germline values: CDR1 MNHNS, CDR2 SASEGT.

CDR3 nucleotide sequence: TGTGCCAGTAACATTGGGGGAGACTTCTCTGGGGCCAACGTCCTGACTTTC. Translation gives CASNIGGDFSGANVLTF. The chain carries TRBV19 and TRBJ2-6; D tentatively fits TRBD1 or TRBD2 (5 bases each). V gave up 7 bases and J gave up 0 bases, with 16 bases separating them. The CDR3 length is 17 residues. CDR1 LNHDA and CDR2 SQIVND come from the germline V gene (reference sequence). The full variable domain, rest sourced from reference TRBV19 and TRBJ2-6, is DGGITQSPKYLFRKEGQNVTLSCEQNLNHDAMYWYRQDPGQGLRLIYYSQIVNDFQKGDIAEGYSVSREKKESFPLTVTSAQKNPTAFYLCASNIGGDFSGANVLTFGAGSRLTVL.

This clonotype was seen many times. The chain carries TRBV7-8 and TRBJ2-1; 9 bases line up with TRBD2. J lost 8 bases, V lost 5 bases, and 4 bases had no gene match. The germline V gene has CDR1 SGHVS and CDR2 FQNEAQ. This CDR3 spans 13 amino acids. CDR3 residues: CASSRTSDHEQFF. The DNA for the CDR3 is TGTGCCAGCAGCCGGACTAGCGATCATGAGCAGTTCTTC.

This clonotype has more than one count but fewer than ten. This sequence joins TRBV9 and TRBJ2-3; D remains unclear. V lost 3 bases, J lost 2 bases, and 7 bases lay in between. Germline assignment: CDR1 SGDLS and CDR2 YYNGEE. This CDR3 is built from 13 residues. CDR3 residues: CASSEAPTDTQYF. The CDR3 DNA reads TGTGCCAGCAGCGAGGCTCCCACAGATACGCAGTATTTT.

This chain connects TRBV14 to TRBJ2-1; 7 nucleotides match TRBD2. The CDR3 is made up of 14 amino acids. From germline, CDR1 is SGHDN and CDR2 FVKESK. J was trimmed by 9 bases and V by 9 bases; bases with no gene match: 14. CDR3 residues: CASELSGWEGEQFF. The CDR3 DNA follows: TGTGCCAGTGAACTCAGCGGGTGGGAGGGTGAGCAGTTCTTC.

Points on this clonotype: A far larger clone is off by one base, so a read error is likely. The chain uses TRBV10-3 and TRBJ2-7; tentatively, D is TRBD1 (6 bases). Germline V gene data show CDR1 as ENHRY and CDR2 as SYGVKD. The CDR3 spans 17 residues. V lost 11 bases to trimming and J lost 0 bases, with 26 bases between them. The CDR3 sequence is CAGTQGRGAGSSYEQYF. Written as DNA, the CDR3 is TGTGCCGGCACCCAGGGGCGTGGCGCAGGGAGCTCCTACGAGCAGTACTTC.

This clonotype came up many times. The chain carries TRBV7-9 and TRBJ2-3; TRBD2 is a possible D gene (5 bases). CDR1 is SEHNR and CDR2 is FQNEAQ in the germline V gene (reference sequence). Trimming removed 3 bases at V and 5 bases at J, with 12 bases between. The CDR3 totals 14 residues. This CDR3 is CASSFWEWEDTQYF. CDR3 in DNA: TGTGCCAGCAGCTTTTGGGAGTGGGAAGATACGCAGTATTTT.

This clonotype was picked up many times. The genes are TRBV20-1 and TRBJ2-1; 8 nucleotides line up with TRBD1. The CDR3 has 13 amino acids. Germline trimming cut 4 bases from V and 9 bases from J; bases unmatched to any gene: 8. Germline assignment: CDR1 DFQATT and CDR2 SNEGSKA (reference sequence). CDR3 in amino acids: CSANGQGWREQFF. CDR3 nucleotides: TGCAGTGCTAACGGACAGGGCTGGCGTGAGCAGTTCTTC.

The sample holds many counts of this clonotype. J is TRBJ1-2 and V is TRBV28, with unresolved D. Between the trimmed V and J ends, which lost 8 bases and 8 bases, there was a span of 9 bases. The CDR3 is 10 amino acids. CDR1 and CDR2 (germline): MDHEN, SYDVKM. CDR3 bases: TGTGCCAGCCGGGGTGACGGCTACACCTTC. Amino acids: CASRGDGYTF.

There are a few counts of this clonotype. The CDR3 here is CASSWGLAGGRTDTQYF. The CDR3 DNA reads as TGTGCCAGCAGCTGGGGACTAGCGGGAGGGCGCACAGATACGCAGTATTTT. This rearrangement joins TRBV7-9 to TRBJ2-3, with 16 bases identical to TRBD2. V was pared by 4 bases and J by 1 base, with 2 bases of the junction left unmatched. Germline V gene sequence: CDR1 SEHNR, CDR2 FQNEAQ (reference sequence). CDR3 length equals 17 residues.

This clonotype was counted many times. The chain links TRBV11-1 to TRBJ2-3; TRBD2 matches at 10 bases. Germline V gene lookup returns CDR1 SGHAT and CDR2 FQDESV (reference sequence). Losses at the gene ends were 6 bases for V and 5 bases for J; bases not matched to a gene: 2. This CDR3 region has 13 residues. The CDR3 DNA reads TGTGCCAGCAGTCGGACTAGCGGAGATACGCAGTATTTT. It yields the protein CASSRTSGDTQYF.

The J gene is TRBJ2-5, the V gene TRBV2; 15 nucleotides agree with TRBD2. Germline assignment: CDR1 SNHLY and CDR2 FYNNEI. Unmatched junction bases numbered 8, after V lost 0 bases and J lost 6 bases. The CDR3 spans 18 residues. CDR3 amino acids: CASSEADGLAGGLQTQYF. The CDR3 DNA is TGTGCCAGCAGTGAAGCGGACGGACTAGCGGGAGGGCTGCAGACCCAGTACTTC.

The chain carries TRBV9 and TRBJ1-6; 11 positions match TRBD1. V gave up 1 base and J gave up 5 bases; unmatched junction bases: 8. The germline CDR1 and CDR2 sequences are SGDLS and YYNGEE. The CDR3 has 18 residues. CDR3 loop: CASSVRTGGPGDNSPLHF. CDR3 in DNA: TGTGCCAGCAGCGTAAGGACAGGGGGCCCAGGAGATAATTCACCCCTCCACTTT.

The chain combines TRBV9 with TRBJ2-7, with D possibly matching TRBD2 (5 bases). CDR3 size: 13 residues. Per the germline V gene, CDR1 is SGDLS and CDR2 is YYNGEE. Trimming left V 7 bases short and J 0 bases short, with 11 bases between. CDR3 amino acids: CASAGLDSYEQYF. DNA for the CDR3: TGTGCCAGCGCCGGACTGGACTCCTACGAGCAGTACTTC. Full variable domain (outside the CDR3, taken from reference TRBV9 and TRBJ2-7): DSGVTQTPKHLITATGQRVTLRCSPRSGDLSVYWYQQSLDQGLQFLIQYYNGEERAKGNILERFSAQQFPDLHSELNLSSLELGDSALYFCASAGLDSYEQYFGPGTRLTVT.